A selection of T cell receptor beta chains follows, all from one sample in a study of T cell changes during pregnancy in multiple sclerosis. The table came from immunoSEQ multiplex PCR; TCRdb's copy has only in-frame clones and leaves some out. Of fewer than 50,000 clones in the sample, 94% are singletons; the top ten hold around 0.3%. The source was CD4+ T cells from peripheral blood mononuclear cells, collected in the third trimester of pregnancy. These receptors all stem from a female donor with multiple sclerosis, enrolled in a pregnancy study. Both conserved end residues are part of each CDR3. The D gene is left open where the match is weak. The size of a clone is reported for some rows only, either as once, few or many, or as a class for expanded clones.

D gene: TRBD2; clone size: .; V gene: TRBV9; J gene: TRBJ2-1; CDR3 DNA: TGTGCCAGCAGCGTAAGTCTAGCGGGAGGGCCTAGTCGAGAGCAGTTCTTC; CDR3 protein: CASSVSLAGGPSREQFF
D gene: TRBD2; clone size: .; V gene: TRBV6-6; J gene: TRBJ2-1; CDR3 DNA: TGTGCCAGCAGGATAGGGACTAGCGGGACCTACAATGAGCAGTTCTTC; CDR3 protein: CASRIGTSGTYNEQFF
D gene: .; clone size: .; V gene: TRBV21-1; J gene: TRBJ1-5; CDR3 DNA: TGTGCCAGCACATCCCCATGGGGCAGGGTACGCCATCAGCCCCAGCATTTT; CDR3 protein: CASTSPWGRVRHQPQHF
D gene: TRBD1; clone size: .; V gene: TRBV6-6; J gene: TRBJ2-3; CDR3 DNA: TGTGCCAGCAGCGTTCGACAGGGGGGAACAGATACGCAGTATTTT; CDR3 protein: CASSVRQGGTDTQYF
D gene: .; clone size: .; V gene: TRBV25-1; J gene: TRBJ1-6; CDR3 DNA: TGTGCCAGCACTCGGGGTGGGGGACTCTATTCACCCCTCCACTTT; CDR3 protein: CASTRGGGLYSPLHF
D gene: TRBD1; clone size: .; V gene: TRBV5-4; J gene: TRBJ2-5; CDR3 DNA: TGTGCCAGCAGCTTCAGGACAGGGTTTGGAGAGACCCAGTACTTC; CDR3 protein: CASSFRTGFGETQYF
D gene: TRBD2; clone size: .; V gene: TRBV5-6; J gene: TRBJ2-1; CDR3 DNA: TGTGCCAGCAGCAGGGGACTAGCGGGAGTATTCGAGCAGTTCTTC; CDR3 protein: CASSRGLAGVFEQFF
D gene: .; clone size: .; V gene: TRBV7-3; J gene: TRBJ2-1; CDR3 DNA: TGTGCCAGCAGCTCCCGTCCCCAGTTCGAGCAGTTCTTC; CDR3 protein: CASSSRPQFEQFF
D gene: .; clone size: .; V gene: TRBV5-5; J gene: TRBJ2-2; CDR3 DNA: TGTGCCAGCAGTGGTACTATCCTAGTGAACACCGGGGAGCTGTTTTTT; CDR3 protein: CASSGTILVNTGELFF
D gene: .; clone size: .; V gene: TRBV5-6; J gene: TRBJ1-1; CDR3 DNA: TGTGCCAGCAGCCCCCAAAGCGGGGCAGTGACTGAAGCTTTCTTT; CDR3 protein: CASSPQSGAVTEAFF
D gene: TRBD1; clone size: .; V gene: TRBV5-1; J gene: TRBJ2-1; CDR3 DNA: TGCGCCAGCAGCTTTGACAGGGGGCTAGGCTCCTACAATGAGCAGTTCTTC; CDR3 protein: CASSFDRGLGSYNEQFF
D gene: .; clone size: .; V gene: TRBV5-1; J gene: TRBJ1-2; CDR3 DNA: TGCGCCAGCAGCTTGGCGGGGGTGAATGGCTACACCTTC; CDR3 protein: CASSLAGVNGYTF
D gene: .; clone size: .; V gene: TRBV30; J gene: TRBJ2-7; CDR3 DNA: TGTGCCTGGAGAGCACAGGGTAGGTCCTACGAGCAGTACTTC; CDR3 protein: CAWRAQGRSYEQYF
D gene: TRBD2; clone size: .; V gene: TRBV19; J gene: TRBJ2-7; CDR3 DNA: TGTGCCAGTAGTACAACTAGCGGGAGTTCCTACGAGCAGTACTTC; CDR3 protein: CASSTTSGSSYEQYF
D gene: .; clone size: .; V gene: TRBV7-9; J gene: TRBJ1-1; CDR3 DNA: TGTGCCAGCAGCTTAATCGCGGGGGAGGGAGCTTTCTTT; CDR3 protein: CASSLIAGEGAFF
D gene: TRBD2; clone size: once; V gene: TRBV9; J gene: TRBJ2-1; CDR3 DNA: TGTGCCAGCAACCCGAGGGCTAGCGGGAGCAATGAGCAGTTCTTC; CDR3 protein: CASNPRASGSNEQFF
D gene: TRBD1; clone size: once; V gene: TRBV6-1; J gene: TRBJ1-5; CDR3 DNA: TGTGCCAGCAGTTGGACAGGGGGAGGCAATCAGCCCCAGCATTTT; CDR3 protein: CASSWTGGGNQPQHF
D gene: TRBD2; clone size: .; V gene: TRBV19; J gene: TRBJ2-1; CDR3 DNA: TGTGCCAGTAGTAGTTTTCTCGCGGGGGGGGTCCTCGGCCGTGATGAGCAGTTCTTC; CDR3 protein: CASSSFLAGGVLGRDEQFF
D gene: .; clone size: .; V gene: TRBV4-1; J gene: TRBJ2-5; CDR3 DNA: TGCGCCAGCAGCCAAGGGACTACCGGATTAATACAAGAGACCCAGTACTTC; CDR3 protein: CASSQGTTGLIQETQYF
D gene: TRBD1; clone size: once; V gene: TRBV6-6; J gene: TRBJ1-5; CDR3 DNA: TGTGCCAGCAGTGGGGACAGTCCACCCTTGTCCCAGCATTTT; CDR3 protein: CASSGDSPPLSQHF
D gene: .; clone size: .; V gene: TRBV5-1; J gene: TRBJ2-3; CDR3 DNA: TGCGCCAGCAGCTTGGCCTCTTGGCGGACTAGCACAGATACGCAGTATTTT; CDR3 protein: CASSLASWRTSTDTQYF
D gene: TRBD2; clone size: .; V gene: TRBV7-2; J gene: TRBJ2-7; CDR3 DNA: TGTGCCAGCAGCTTGCGGACTAGCGGGAGGGTTTCCTCCTACGAGCAGTACTTC; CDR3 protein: CASSLRTSGRVSSYEQYF
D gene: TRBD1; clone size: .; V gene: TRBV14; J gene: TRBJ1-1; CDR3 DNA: TGTGCCAGCAGCCGCCCGACAGGGGTGAACACTGAAGCTTTCTTT; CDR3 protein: CASSRPTGVNTEAFF
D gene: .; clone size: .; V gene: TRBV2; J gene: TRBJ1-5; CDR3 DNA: TGTGCCATCATGGGGGGAGTAGGTCAGCCCCAGCATTTT; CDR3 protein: CAIMGGVGQPQHF
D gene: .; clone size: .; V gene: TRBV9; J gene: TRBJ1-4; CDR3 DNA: TGTGCCAGCAGCGCCTCCGGGACAACTAATGAAAAACTGTTTTTT; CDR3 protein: CASSASGTTNEKLFF
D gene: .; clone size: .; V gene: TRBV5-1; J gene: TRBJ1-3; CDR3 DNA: TGCGCCAGCAGCTTTTTACCCAGATTCTCTGGAAACACCATATATTTT; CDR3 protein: CASSFLPRFSGNTIYF
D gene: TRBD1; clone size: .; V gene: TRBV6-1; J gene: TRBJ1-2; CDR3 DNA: TGTGCCAGCAGGGACAGGGTCTCGGGCTACACCTTC; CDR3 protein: CASRDRVSGYTF
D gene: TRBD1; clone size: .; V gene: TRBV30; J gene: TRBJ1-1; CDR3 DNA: TGTGCCTGGAGGCTAAGGACAGGGTTAGGGGCTGAAGCTTTCTTT; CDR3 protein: CAWRLRTGLGAEAFF
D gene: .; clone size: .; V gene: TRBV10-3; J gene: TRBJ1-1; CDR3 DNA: TGTGCCATCAGTGATAGGAACACTGAAGCTTTCTTT; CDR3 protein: CAISDRNTEAFF
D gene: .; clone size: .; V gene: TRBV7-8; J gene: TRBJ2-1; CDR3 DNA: TGTGCCAGCAGCTTAGCGCGGGACGCGGGCTCCTACAATGAGCAGTTCTTC; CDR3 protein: CASSLARDAGSYNEQFF
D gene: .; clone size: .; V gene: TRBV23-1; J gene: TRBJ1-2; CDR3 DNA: TGCGCCAGCAGTTCCAGGGCCTATGGCTACACCTTC; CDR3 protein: CASSSRAYGYTF
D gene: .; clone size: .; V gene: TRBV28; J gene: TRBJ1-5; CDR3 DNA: TGTGCCAGCAGTTTATTAAGCGGGGGTGGTCAGCCCCAGCATTTT; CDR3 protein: CASSLLSGGGQPQHF
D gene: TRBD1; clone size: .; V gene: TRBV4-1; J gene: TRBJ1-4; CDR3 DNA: TGCGCCAGCAGCCAAGCCGGGACAGGGAATGAAAAACTGTTTTTT; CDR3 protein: CASSQAGTGNEKLFF